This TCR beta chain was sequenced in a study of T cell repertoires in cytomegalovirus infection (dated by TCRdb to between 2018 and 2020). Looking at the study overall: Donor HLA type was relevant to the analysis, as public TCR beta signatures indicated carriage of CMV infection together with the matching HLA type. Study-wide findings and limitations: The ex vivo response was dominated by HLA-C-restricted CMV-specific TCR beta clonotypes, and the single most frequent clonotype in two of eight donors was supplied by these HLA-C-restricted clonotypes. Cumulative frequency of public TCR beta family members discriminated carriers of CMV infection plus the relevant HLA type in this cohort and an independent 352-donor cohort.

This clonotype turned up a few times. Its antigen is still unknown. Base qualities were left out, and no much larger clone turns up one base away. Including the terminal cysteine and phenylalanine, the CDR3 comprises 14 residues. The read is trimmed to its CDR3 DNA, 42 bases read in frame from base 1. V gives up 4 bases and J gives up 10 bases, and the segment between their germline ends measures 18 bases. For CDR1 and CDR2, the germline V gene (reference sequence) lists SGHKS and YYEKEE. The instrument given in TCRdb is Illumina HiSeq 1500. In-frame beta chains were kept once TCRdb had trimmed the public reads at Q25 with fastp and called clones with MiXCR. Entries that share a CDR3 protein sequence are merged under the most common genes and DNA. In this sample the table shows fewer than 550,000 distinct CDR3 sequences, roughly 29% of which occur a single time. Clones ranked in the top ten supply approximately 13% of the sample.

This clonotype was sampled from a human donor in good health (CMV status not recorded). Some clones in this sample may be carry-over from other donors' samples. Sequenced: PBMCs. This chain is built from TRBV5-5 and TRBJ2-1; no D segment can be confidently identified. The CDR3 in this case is CASSHALDVGEQFF. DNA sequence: TGTGCCAGCAGCCACGCCCTGGATGTGGGGGAGCAGTTCTTC.